This T cell receptor (beta chain) was sequenced in a study of human T cells and chemical hapten exposure. TCRdb fed the RACE reads into MiXCR, producing one record per CDR3 protein. This table holds some 250,000 distinct CDR3 sequences, just under 8% found once. Noted time point: pre-sensitization, week 0. The treatment was: therapeutic diphenylcyclopropenone sensitization with weekly scalp DPC. This clonotype was seen ten or more times. V was cut by 3 bases and J by 0 bases, with 9 bases left in between. Germline values: CDR1 LGHNA, CDR2 YSLEER. The length of the CDR3 is 16 residues. The J gene is TRBJ1-6, the V gene TRBV4-3; maybe TRBD1 (5 bases). The TCR comes from a man aged 18-30 years with alopecia areata. Some clones in this sample may be carry-over from other donors' samples. This specimen was whole blood, taken in connection with sensitization to the hapten diphenylcyclopropenone (DPC). Here the CDR3 reads CASSQGGSSYNSPLHF. In DNA, the CDR3 is TGCGCCAGCAGCCAGGGGGGAAGCTCCTATAATTCACCCCTCCACTTT.